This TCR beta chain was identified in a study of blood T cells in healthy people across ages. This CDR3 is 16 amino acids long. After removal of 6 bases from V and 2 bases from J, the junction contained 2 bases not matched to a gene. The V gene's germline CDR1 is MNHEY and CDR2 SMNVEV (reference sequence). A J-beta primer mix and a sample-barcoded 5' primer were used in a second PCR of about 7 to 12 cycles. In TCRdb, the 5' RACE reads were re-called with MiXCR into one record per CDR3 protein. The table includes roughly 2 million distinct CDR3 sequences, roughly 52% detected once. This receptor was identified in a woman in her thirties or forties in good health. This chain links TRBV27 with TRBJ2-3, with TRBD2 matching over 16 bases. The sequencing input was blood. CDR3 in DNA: TGTGCCAGCAGGGGACTAGCGGGGGGGCACACAGATACGCAGTATTTT. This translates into CASRGLAGGHTDTQYF.